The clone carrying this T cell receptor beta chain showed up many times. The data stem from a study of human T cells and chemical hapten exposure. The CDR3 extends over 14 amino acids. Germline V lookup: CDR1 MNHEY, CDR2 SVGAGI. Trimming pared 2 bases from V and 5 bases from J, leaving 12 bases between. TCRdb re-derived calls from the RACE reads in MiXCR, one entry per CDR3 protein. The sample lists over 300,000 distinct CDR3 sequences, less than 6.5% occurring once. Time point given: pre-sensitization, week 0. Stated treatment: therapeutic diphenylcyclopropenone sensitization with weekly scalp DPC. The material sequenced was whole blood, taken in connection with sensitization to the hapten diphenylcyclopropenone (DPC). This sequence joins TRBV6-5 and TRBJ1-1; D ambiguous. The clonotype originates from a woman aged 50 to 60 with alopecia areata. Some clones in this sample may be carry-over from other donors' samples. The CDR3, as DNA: TGTGCCAGCAGTTACGGCCCAGTAGGAACTGAAGCTTTCTTT. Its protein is CASSYGPVGTEAFF.